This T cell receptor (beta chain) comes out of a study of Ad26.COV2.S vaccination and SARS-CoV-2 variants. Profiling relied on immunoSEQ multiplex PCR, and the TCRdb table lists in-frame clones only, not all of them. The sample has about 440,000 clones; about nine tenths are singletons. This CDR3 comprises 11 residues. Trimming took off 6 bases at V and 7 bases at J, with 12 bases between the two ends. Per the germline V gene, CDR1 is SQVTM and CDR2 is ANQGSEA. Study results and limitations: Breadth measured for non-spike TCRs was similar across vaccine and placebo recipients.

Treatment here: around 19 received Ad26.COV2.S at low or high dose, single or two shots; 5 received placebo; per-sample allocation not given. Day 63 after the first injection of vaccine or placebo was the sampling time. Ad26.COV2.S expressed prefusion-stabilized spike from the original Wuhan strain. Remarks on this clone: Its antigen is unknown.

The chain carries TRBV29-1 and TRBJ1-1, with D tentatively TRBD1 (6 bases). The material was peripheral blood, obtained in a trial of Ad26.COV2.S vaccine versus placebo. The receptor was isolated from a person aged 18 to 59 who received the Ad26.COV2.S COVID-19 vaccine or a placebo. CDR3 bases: TGCAGCGTCGGAGGGGGGAGTGAAGCTTTCTTT. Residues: CSVGGGSEAFF.